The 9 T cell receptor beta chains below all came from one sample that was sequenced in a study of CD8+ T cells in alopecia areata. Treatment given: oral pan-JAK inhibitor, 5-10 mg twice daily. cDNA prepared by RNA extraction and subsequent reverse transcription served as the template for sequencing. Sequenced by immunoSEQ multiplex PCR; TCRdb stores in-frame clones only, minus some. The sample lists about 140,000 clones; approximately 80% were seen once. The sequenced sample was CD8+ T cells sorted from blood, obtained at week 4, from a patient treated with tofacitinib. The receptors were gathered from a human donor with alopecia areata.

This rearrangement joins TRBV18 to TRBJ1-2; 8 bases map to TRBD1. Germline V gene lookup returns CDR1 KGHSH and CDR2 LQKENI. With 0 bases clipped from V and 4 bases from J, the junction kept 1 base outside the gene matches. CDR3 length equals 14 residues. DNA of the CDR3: TGTGCCAGCTCACCACCGGACAGGGCCTATGGCTACACCTTC. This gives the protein CASSPPDRAYGYTF. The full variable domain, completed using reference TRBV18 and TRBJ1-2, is NAGVMQNPRHLVRRRGQEARLRCSPMKGHSHVYWYRQLPEEGLKFMVYLQKENIIDESGMPKERFSAEFPKEGPSILRIQQVVRGDSAAYFCASSPPDRAYGYTFGSGTRLTVV.

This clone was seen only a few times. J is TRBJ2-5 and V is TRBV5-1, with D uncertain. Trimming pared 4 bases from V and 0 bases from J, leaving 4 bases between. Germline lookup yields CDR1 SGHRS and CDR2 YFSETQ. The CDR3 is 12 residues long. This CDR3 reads CASSQNQETQYF. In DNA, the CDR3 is TGCGCCAGCAGCCAGAACCAAGAGACCCAGTACTTC.

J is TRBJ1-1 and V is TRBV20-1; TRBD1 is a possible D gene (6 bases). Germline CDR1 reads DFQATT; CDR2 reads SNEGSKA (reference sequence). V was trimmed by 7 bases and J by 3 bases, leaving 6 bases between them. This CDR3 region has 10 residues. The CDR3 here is CSGTDTEAFF. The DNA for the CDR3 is TGCAGTGGGACAGACACTGAAGCTTTCTTT.

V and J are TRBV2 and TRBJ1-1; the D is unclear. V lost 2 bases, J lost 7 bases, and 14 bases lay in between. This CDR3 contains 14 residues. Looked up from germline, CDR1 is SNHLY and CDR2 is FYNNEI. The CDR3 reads CASSETISWSEAFF. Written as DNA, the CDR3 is TGTGCCAGCAGTGAAACTATTTCCTGGAGTGAAGCTTTCTTT.

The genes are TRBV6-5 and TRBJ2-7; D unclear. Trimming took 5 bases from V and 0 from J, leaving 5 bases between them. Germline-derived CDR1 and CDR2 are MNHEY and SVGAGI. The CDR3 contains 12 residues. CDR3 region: CASSAASYEQYF. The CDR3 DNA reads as TGTGCCAGCAGTGCAGCCTCCTACGAGCAGTACTTC.

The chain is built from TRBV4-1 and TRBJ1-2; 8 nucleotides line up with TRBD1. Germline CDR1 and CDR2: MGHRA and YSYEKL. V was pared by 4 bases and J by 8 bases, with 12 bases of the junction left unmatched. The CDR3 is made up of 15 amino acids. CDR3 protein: CASSPRQGLALGYTF. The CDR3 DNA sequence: TGCGCCAGCAGCCCGAGACAGGGGTTAGCGTTGGGCTACACCTTC.

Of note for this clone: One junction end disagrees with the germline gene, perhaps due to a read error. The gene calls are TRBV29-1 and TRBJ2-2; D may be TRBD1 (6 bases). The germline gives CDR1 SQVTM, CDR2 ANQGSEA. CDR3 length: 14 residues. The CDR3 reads CCVRTVVDTGELFF. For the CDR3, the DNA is TGCTGCGTTCGGACAGTGGTGGACACCGGGGAGCTGTTTTTT.

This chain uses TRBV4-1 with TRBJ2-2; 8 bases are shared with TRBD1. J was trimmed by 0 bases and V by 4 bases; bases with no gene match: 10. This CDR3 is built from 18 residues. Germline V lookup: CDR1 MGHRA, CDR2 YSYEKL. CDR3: CASSLDVGTGANTGELFF. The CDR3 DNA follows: TGCGCCAGCAGCCTTGACGTCGGGACAGGTGCGAACACCGGGGAGCTGTTTTTT.

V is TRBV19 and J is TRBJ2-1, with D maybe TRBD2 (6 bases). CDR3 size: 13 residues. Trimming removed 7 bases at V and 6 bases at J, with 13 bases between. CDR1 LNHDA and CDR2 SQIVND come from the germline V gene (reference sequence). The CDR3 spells CASTELAGNEQFF. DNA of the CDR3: TGTGCCAGTACAGAACTAGCCGGCAATGAGCAGTTCTTC.